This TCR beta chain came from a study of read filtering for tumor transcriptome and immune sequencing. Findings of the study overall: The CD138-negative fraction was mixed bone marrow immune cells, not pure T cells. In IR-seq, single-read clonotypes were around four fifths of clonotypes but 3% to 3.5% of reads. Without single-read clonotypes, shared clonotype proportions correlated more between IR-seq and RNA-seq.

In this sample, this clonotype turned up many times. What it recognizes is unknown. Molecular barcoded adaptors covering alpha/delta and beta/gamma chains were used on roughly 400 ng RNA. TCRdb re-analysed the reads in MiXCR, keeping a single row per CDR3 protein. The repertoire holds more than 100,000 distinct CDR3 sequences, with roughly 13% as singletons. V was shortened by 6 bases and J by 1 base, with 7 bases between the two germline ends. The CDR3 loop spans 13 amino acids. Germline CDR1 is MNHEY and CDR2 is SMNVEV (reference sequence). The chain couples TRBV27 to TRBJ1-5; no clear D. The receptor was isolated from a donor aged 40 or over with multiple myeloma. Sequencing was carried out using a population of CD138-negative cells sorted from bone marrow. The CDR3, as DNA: TGTGCCAGCAGACCTCTGAGCAATCAGCCCCAGCATTTT. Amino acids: CASRPLSNQPQHF.